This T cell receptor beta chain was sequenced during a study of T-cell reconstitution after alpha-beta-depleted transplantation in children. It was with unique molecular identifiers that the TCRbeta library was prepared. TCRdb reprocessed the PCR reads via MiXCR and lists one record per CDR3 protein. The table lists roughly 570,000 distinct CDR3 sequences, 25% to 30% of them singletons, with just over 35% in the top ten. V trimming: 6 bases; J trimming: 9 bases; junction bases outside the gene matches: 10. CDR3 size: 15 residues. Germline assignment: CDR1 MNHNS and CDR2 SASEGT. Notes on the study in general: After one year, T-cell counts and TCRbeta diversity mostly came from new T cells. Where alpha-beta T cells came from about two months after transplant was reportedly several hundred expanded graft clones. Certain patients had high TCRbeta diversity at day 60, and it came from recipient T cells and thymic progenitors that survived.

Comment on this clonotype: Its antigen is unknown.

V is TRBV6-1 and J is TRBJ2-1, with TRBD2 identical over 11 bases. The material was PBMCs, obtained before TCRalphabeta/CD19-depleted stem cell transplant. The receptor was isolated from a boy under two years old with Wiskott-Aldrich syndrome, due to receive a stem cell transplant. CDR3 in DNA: TGTGCCAGCAGAAGGGGACTAGCGGCAGCCAGTGAGCAGTTCTTC. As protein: CASRRGLAAASEQFF.